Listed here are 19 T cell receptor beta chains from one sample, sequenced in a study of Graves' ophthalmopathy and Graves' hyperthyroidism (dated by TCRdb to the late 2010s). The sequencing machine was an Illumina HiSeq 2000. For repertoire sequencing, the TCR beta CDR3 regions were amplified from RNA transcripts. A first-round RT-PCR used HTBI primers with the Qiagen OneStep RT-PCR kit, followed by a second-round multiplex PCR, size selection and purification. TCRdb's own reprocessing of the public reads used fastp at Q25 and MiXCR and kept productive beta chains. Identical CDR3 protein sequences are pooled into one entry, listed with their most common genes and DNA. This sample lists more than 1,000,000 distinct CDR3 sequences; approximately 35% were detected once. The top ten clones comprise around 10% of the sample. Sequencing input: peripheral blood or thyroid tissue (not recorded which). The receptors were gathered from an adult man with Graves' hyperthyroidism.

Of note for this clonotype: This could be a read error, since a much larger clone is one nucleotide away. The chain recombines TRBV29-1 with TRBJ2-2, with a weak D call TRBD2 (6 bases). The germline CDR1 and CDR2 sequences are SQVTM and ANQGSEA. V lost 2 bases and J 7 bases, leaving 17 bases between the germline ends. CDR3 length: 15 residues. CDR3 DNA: TGCAGCGTTGAAAGGTGGTTGAGGCGGGGCGGGGAGCTGTTTTTT. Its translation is CSVERWLRRGGELFF.

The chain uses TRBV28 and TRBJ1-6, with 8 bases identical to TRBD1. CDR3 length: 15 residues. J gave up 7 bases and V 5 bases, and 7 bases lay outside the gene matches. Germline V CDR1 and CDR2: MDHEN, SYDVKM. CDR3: CASSGRTGRNSPLHF. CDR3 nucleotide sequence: TGTGCCAGCAGTGGGCGGACAGGGCGGAATTCACCCCTCCACTTT.

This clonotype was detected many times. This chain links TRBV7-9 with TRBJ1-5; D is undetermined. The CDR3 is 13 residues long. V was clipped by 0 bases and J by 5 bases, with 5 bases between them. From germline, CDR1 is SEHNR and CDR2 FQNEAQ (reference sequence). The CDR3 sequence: CASSLAEDQPQHF. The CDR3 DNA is TGTGCCAGCAGCTTAGCAGAAGATCAGCCCCAGCATTTT.

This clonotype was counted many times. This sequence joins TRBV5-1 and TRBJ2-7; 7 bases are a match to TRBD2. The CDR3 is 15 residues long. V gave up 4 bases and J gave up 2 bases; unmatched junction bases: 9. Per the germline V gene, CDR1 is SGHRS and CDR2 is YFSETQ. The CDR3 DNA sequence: TGCGCCAGCAGCCCCTATTCCAGCGGGACCTACGAGCAGTACTTC. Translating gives CASSPYSSGTYEQYF.

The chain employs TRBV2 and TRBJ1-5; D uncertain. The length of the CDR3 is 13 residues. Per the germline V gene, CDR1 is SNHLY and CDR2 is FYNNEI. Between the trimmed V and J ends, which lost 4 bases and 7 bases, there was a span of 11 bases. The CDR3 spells CASSGQLRQPQHF. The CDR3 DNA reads TGTGCCAGCAGTGGGCAGCTTCGACAGCCCCAGCATTTT.

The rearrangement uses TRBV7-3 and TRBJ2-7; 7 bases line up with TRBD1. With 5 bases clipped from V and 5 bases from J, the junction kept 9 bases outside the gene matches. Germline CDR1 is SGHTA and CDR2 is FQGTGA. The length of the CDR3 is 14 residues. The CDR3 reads CASSVRPQGNEQYF. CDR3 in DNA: TGTGCCAGCAGCGTTAGACCACAGGGGAACGAGCAGTACTTC.

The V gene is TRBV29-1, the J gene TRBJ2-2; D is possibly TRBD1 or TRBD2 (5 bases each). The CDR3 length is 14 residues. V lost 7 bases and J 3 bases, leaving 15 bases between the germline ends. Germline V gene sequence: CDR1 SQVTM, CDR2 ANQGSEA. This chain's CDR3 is CSAGKGSYTGELFF. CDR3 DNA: TGCAGCGCCGGTAAGGGGAGTTACACCGGGGAGCTGTTTTTT.

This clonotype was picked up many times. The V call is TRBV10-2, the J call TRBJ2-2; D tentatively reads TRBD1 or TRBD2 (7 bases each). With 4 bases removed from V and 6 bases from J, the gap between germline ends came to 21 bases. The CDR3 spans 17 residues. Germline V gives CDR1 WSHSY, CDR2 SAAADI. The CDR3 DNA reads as TGCGCCAGCAGTGCTATTCAGGGGGGGATTAGCGCCGGGGAGCTGTTTTTT. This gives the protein CASSAIQGGISAGELFF.

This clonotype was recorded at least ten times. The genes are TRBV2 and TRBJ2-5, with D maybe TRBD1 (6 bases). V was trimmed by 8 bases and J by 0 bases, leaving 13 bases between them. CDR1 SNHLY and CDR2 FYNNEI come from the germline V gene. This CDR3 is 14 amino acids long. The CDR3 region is CASPGVRDQETQYF. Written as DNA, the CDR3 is TGTGCCAGCCCAGGGGTCAGAGACCAAGAGACCCAGTACTTC.

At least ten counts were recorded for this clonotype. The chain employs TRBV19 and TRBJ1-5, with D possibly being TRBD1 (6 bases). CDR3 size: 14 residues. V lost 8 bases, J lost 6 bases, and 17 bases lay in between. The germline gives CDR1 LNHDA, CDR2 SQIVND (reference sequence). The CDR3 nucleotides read TGTGCCAGTGACAGGTCTGGGGCTTTTCAGCCCCAGCATTTT. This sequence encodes CASDRSGAFQPQHF.

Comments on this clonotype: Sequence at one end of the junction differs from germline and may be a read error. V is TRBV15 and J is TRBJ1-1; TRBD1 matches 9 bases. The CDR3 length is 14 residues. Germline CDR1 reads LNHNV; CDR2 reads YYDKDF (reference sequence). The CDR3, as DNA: TGTGCCAGCAGCCCAGACAGGGGGAGTACTAAAGCTTTCTTT. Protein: CASSPDRGSTKAFF.

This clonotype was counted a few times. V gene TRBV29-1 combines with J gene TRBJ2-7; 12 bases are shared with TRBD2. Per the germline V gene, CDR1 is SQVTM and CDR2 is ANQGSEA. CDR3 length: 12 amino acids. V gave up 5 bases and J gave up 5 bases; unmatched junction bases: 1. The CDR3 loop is CSVRLAGDEQYF. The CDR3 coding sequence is TGCAGCGTTAGACTAGCGGGAGACGAGCAGTACTTC.

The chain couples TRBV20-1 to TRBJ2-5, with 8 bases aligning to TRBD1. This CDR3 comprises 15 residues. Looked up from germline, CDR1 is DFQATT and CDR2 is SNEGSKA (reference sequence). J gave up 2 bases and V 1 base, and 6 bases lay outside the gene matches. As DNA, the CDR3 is TGCAGTGCTAGAGGAAACAGGGGGAGACAAGAGACCCAGTACTTC. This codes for CSARGNRGRQETQYF.

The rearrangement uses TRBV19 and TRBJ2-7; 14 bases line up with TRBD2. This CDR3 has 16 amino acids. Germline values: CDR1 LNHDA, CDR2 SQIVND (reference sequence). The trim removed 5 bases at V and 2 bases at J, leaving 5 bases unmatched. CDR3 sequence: CASSAPGLAGAYEQYF. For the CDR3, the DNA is TGTGCCAGTAGTGCTCCGGGACTAGCGGGAGCCTACGAGCAGTACTTC.

CDR3 DNA: TGTGCCACCAGCAGAGGGGAGGTCACCGGGGAGCTGTTTTTT. Translated: CATSRGEVTGELFF. This rearrangement joins TRBV15 to TRBJ2-2; possibly TRBD2 for D (6 bases). V shed 1 base and J shed 4 bases, with 7 bases lying between them. CDR1 and CDR2 from the germline V gene are LNHNV and YYDKDF (reference sequence). The CDR3 runs to 14 residues.

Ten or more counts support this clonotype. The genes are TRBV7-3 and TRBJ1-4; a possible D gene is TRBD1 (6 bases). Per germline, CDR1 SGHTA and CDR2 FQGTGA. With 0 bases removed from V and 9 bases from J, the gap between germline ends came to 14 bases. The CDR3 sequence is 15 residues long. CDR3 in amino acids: CASSLTGGGGQKLFF. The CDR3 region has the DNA TGTGCCAGCAGCTTAACCGGCGGGGGGGGCCAAAAACTGTTTTTT.

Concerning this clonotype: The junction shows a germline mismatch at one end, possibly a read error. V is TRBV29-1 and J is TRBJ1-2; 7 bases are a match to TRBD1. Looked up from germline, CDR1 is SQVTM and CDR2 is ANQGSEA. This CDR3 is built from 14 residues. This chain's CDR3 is CAWTRQGPGYGYTF. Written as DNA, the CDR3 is TGTGCCTGGACCAGACAGGGACCGGGCTATGGCTACACCTTC. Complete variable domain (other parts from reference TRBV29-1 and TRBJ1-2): SAVISQKPSRDICQRGTSLTIQCQVDSQVTMMFWYRQQPGQSLTLIATANQGSEATYESGFVIDKFPISRPNLTFSTLTVSNMSPEDSSIYLCAWTRQGPGYGYTFGSGTRLTVV.

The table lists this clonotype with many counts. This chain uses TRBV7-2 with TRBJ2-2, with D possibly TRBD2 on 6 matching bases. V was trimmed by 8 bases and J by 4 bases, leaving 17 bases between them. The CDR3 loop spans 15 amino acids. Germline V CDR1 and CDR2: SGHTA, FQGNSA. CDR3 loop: CASHPRGTGTGELFF. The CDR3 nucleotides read TGTGCCAGCCACCCCCGGGGGACGGGCACCGGGGAGCTGTTTTTT.

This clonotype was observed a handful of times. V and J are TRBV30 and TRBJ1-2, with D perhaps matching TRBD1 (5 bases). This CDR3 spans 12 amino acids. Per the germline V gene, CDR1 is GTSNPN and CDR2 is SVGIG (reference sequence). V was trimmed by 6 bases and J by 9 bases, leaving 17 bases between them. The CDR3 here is CACTDSASRYTF. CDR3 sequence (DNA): TGTGCCTGTACCGACAGCGCGAGTCGCTACACCTTC.